A selection of T cell receptor beta chains follows, all from one sample in a study of blood T cell repertoires in COVID-19. Method: immunoSEQ multiplex PCR; TCRdb's copy keeps in-frame clones and lacks some. This repertoire shows some 330,000 clones, around 84% found once; its top ten account for approximately 4.1%. The material sequenced was PBMCs or T cells enriched from blood (not recorded which). Source of these receptors: a man under 40 who had recovered from COVID-19. The conserved cysteine and the conserved F or W are not part of the CDR3 here.

13	TRBJ1-4	TRBV5-4	ASSLRSGSSEKLF
13	TRBJ1-5	TRBV27	ASSLGAMGNQPQH
13	TRBJ2-7	TRBV19	ASSSLAGGRYEQY
13	TRBJ2-6	TRBV27	ASRGTGSGANVLT
11	TRBJ2-1	TRBV7-2	ASSLGRNNEQF
13	TRBJ2-3	TRBV7-8	ASCPTSGNGAKQY
18	TRBJ2-1	TRBV3-1/TRBV3-2	ASSQDTGPAGFSSYNEQF
17	TRBJ2-4	TRBV7-8	ASSLAVRASGTAKNIQY
16	TRBJ2-3	TRBV24-1	ATSDALRLADDTDTQY
13	TRBJ2-1	TRBV29-1	SVRAGGSSYNEQF
14	TRBJ1-2	TRBV2	ASSEGFASLTYGYT
13	TRBJ2-5	TRBV29-1	SVLLSRIPRETQY
12	TRBJ2-3	TRBV10-3	AISRAGVTDTQY
12	TRBJ1-5	TRBV7-8	ASSPTGLNQPQH
14	TRBJ2-6	TRBV9	ASSPRPTSGANVLT
13	TRBJ1-6	TRBV10-3	AIRQGQVENSPLH
13	TRBJ2-3	TRBV14	ASSLAGGFVDTQY
14	TRBJ2-7	TRBV7-9	ASSLNPGQGSDEQY
13	TRBJ2-7	TRBV6-5	ASSPGQGKEEEQY
12	TRBJ2-3	TRBV4-1	ASSREAGADTQY
9	TRBJ2-7	TRBV28	ASSNAGEQY
14	TRBJ2-2	TRBV24-1	ATSDFAGGNTGELF
12	TRBJ1-1	TRBV5-1	ASSPGTGWTEAF
17	TRBJ1-2	TRBV3-1/TRBV3-2	ASSPSPPSWTGGAYGYT
12	TRBJ1-3	TRBV15	ATRGAFSGNTIY
14	TRBJ1-3	TRBV9	ASSVGFGLPADTIY
12	TRBJ2-7	TRBV27	ASSQRLAGHEQY
12	TRBJ2-7	TRBV6-5	ASSYSKGAYEQY
13	TRBJ1-5	TRBV19	ASARTPYSNQPQH
13	TRBJ2-3	TRBV5-1	ASRGLAGGLDTQY
15	TRBJ1-3	TRBV4-1	ASSQWGATGSGNTIY
10	TRBJ1-2	TRBV10-2	ASSRTGPDYT
12	TRBJ2-3	TRBV7-2	ASSLAWLTDTQY
12	TRBJ2-1	TRBV5-4	ASSLPTGQNEQF
13	TRBJ2-5	TRBV18	ASSASGSYQETQY
13	TRBJ1-2	TRBV25-1	ASSEEATGHYGYT
13	TRBJ1-3	TRBV6-5	ASRPRQGSGNTIY